Sequencing of this T cell receptor beta chain was carried out in a study of blood T cell repertoires in COVID-19. Some clones are missing from TCRdb's copy, which holds only in-frame ones; the method was immunoSEQ multiplex PCR. In the table there are about 120,000 clones, around four fifths of which are singletons. The V end was cut by 7 bases, the J end by 2 bases, with 20 bases between. There are 16 residues in the CDR3. The V gene is TRBV23-1, the J gene TRBJ1-1, with D perhaps TRBD1 (6 bases). TRBV23-1 falls under the ORF class, with uncertain function. The receptor comes from a man aged 60 to 69 with acute or convalescent COVID-19. Sequenced: peripheral blood. CDR3 region: CASILSPQGINTEAFF. The CDR3 DNA reads TGCGCCAGCATTCTAAGCCCCCAGGGGATAAACACTGAAGCTTTCTTT.